This T cell receptor beta chain was sequenced for a study of yellow fever vaccine responses in identical twins (dated by TCRdb to the late 2010s). About the study as a whole: The study precisely tracked vaccine-responding T cell clones in identical twins.

From its cysteine to its phenylalanine, the CDR3 spans 14 amino acids. The read is trimmed to its CDR3 DNA, 42 bases read in frame from base 1. The germline V gene provides CDR1 SNHLY and CDR2 FYNNEI. V and J are trimmed by 0 bases and 7 bases, and the gene matches miss 4 bases of the junction. The library was obtained by RT-PCR. The run used an Illumina HiSeq 2500. In TCRdb, the public reads were trimmed at Q25 with fastp and aligned with MiXCR, with productive beta chains retained. Rows are combined by CDR3 protein, so each entry shows the most common genes and DNA. A total of 18,000 or so distinct CDR3 sequences appear in this sample, roughly 60% of them only once. 7% to 8% of the sample is in the top ten clones. Results the study describes overall, beyond this receptor: According to the authors, in identical twins the way T cells responded to vaccination appeared partly convergent and partly personalized.

About this clonotype itself: It has no known antigen specificity. No base-level quality is on record; no much larger clone is a single base apart.

The chain links TRBV2 with TRBJ1-2; 8 junctional bases match TRBD1. The receptor comes from a woman younger than 35 who received the yellow fever vaccine. Donor details come from another sample of the same person, matched by shared clones. The sequences come from T cells from blood (PBMCs), unsorted or a sorted subset (not recorded which), collected before or after yellow fever vaccination (not recorded which). DNA sequence: TGTGCCAGCAGTGAAGCGGCGACAGGGGTTGGCTACACCTTC. The translation is CASSEAATGVGYTF.